A selection of T cell receptor beta chains follows, all from one sample in a study of blood T cell repertoires in COVID-19. Method: immunoSEQ multiplex PCR; TCRdb's copy keeps in-frame clones and lacks some. The repertoire consists of under 250,000 clones, with 70% to 90% occurring once and the leading ten covering more than 2%. The sequenced sample consisted of peripheral blood. The receptors were sampled from a woman between 65 and 79 years old with COVID-19, enrolled during active disease. Each CDR3 is given without its conserved first and last residue. D genes are given only for firm matches.

v_gene	j_gene	d_gene	CDR3aa
TRBV7-9	TRBJ1-5	-	ASTLGGQGQPQH
TRBV5-6	TRBJ2-2	TRBD2	ASIPWTSRGELF
TRBV3-1/TRBV3-2	TRBJ2-7	-	ASSQGTDHSYEQY
TRBV9	TRBJ2-3	TRBD2	ASSVEGTSGSFGTDTQY
TRBV6-5	TRBJ1-1	TRBD1	ASRPQGASEAF
TRBV6-5	TRBJ2-2	-	ASRWRGGTGELF
TRBV27	TRBJ1-2	-	ASSLSREGAGYGYT
TRBV6-1	TRBJ1-1	-	ASSDQGYTEAF
TRBV9	TRBJ2-3	TRBD2	ASSVLAGTTDTQY
TRBV6-1	TRBJ1-1	-	ASSEALKGDTEAF
TRBV9	TRBJ2-3	TRBD1	ASSVSDRVGPDTQY
TRBV3-1/TRBV3-2	TRBJ2-5	-	ASSFLGGETQY
TRBV5-1	TRBJ2-7	TRBD2	ASSSGTSGVYEQY
TRBV18	TRBJ2-5	-	ASSPQGIGETQY
TRBV9	TRBJ1-1	TRBD1	ASSPRQGETEAF